These 5 T cell receptor beta chains were all obtained from the same sample, sequenced in a study of blood T cell repertoires in COVID-19. This table comes from immunoSEQ multiplex PCR, and its TCRdb copy is limited to in-frame clones, with some not included. The sample carries a few hundred thousand clones, around 81% recorded once. Sequencing was done on a sample of peripheral blood. The receptors here all came from a woman between 50 and 59 years old with active or convalescent COVID-19.

This clone appeared a few times. The chain has TRBV21-1 and TRBJ1-1; the table names TRBD1, a call not compared with the DNA. TRBV21-1 is annotated as a pseudogene. This CDR3 comprises 20 residues. CDR3 protein: CASSKGSQVAFQGKNTEAFF. CDR3 bases: TGTGCCAGCAGCAAAGGGTCGCAAGTGGCGTTTCAGGGGAAGAACACTGAAGCTTTCTTT.

This clone was seen a single time. The gene calls are TRBV5-4 and TRBJ2-1; the match to TRBD2 covers 9 bases. Germline V gives CDR1 SGHNT, CDR2 YYREEE (reference sequence). The V segment lost 4 bases and the J segment 5 bases; nucleotides outside the gene matches: 13. This CDR3 has 17 residues. The CDR3 DNA reads TGTGCCAGCAGCCCGGTCGGAGCTAGCGGGGAGAACAATGAGCAGTTCTTC. This gives the protein CASSPVGASGENNEQFF.

The sample holds one count of this clone. CDR3 sequence: CASLEDLGKGYTF. In nucleotides, the CDR3 is TGTGCCAGCTTGGAGGATCTGGGGAAGGGCTACACCTTC. This chain uses TRBV28 with TRBJ1-2, with unresolved D. Trimming removed 8 bases from V and 8 bases from J, with 18 bases in between. Germline lookup yields CDR1 MDHEN and CDR2 SYDVKM. The CDR3 contains 13 residues.

This clone was picked up one time. V and J are TRBV11-2 and TRBJ1-3; maybe TRBD1 (5 bases). CDR1 is SGHAT and CDR2 is FQNNGV in the germline V gene. Trimming removed 5 bases at V and 0 bases at J, with 14 bases between. This CDR3 spans 16 amino acids. CDR3 in DNA: TGTGCCAGCAGCGGAATTAGGGGCCCCTCTGGAAACACCATATATTTT. It translates to CASSGIRGPSGNTIYF. Full variable domain (outside the CDR3, taken from reference TRBV11-2 and TRBJ1-3): EAGVAQSPRYKIIEKRQSVAFWCNPISGHATLYWYQQILGQGPKLLIQFQNNGVVDDSQLPKDRFSAERLKGVDSTLKIQPAKLEDSAVYLCASSGIRGPSGNTIYFGEGSWLTVV.

The rearrangement uses TRBV6-5 and TRBJ1-6, with D possibly being TRBD1 (6 bases). This CDR3 has 14 residues. The germline V and J ends were trimmed by 6 bases and 7 bases, with 13 bases remaining between them. CDR1 and CDR2 from the germline V gene are MNHEY and SVGAGI. In nucleotides, the CDR3 is TGTGCCAGCAGCCCCGCCAGGGGAAATTCACCCCTCCACTTT. Amino acid sequence: CASSPARGNSPLHF.